This T cell receptor beta chain was documented in a study of T-cell memory formation after mild COVID-19. The overall study: TCR clusters showed largely donor specificity.

There are a few counts of this clonotype. What it binds is not known. Broader study findings: Cross-reactive memory appears to have joined, as suggested by some responding clones showing up in pre-infection memory. Clones contracting day 15 to 85 were balanced CD4/CD8; later expanders leaned CD4+. The study found contracting CD4+ clones mainly in CM and EM and contracting CD8+ clones in EMRA.

The V gene's germline CDR1 is SGDLS and CDR2 YYNGEE. The CDR3 has 15 amino acids. With 0 bases removed from V and 4 bases from J, the gap between germline ends came to 12 bases. TCRdb recomputed calls from the 5' RACE reads with MiXCR, one row per CDR3 protein. The table has under 150,000 distinct CDR3 sequences, 20% to 25% seen once. The clonotype was recovered from a man in his late teens or twenties who had mild COVID-19 (a few samples of this study predate the infection). Cell type and time point are not known. Sample: PBMCs or a T cell subset sorted from them (not recorded which). The J gene is TRBJ2-3, the V gene TRBV9, with D unresolved. CDR3 nucleotides: TGTGCCAGCAGCGTAGTGGGAAATTTGGCAGATACGCAGTATTTT. It encodes CASSVVGNLADTQYF.